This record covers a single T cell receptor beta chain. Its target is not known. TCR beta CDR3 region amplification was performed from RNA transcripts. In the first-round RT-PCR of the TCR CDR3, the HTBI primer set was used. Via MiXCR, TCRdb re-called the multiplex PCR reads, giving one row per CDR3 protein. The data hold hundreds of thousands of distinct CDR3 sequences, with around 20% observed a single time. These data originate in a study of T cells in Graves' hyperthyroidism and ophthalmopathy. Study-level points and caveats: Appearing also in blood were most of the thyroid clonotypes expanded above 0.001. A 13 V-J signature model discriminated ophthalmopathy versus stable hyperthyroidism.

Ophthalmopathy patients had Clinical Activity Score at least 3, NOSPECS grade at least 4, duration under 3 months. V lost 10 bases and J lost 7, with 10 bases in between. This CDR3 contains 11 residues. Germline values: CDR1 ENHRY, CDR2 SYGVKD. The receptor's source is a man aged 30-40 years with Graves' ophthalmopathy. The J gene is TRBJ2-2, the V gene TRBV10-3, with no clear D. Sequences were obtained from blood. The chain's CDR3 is CATTDDGELFF. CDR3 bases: TGTGCCACTACCGATGACGGGGAGCTGTTTTTT.